The 32 T cell receptor beta chains presented below share a single source sample, sequenced in a study of human T cells and chemical hapten exposure. MiXCR, run by TCRdb on the RACE reads, gives a single entry per CDR3 protein. The profile covers roughly 110,000 distinct CDR3 sequences, with 9% to 15% appearing a single time and 1.6% taken by the ten largest. Sample time point: pre-sensitization, week 0. The treatment: therapeutic diphenylcyclopropenone sensitization with weekly scalp DPC. Material: whole blood, obtained in connection with sensitization to the hapten diphenylcyclopropenone (DPC). The receptors were gathered from a woman aged 45-65 years with alopecia areata. Some clones in this sample may be carry-over from other donors' samples.

The chain employs TRBV27 and TRBJ1-3, with D perhaps TRBD1 (5 bases). From germline, CDR1 is MNHEY and CDR2 SMNVEV (reference sequence). The CDR3 contains 12 residues. Trimming pared 7 bases from V and 7 bases from J, leaving 11 bases between. This chain's CDR3 is CASKGAWNTIYF. The DNA of the CDR3 is TGTGCCAGCAAAGGGGCTTGGAACACCATATATTTT.

This clonotype was counted between two and nine times. This chain links TRBV27 with TRBJ2-3, with 15 bases aligning to TRBD2. Germline trimming cut 1 base from V and 2 bases from J; bases unmatched to any gene: 7. In germline, CDR1 is MNHEY, CDR2 SMNVEV (reference sequence). The CDR3 contains 19 residues. CDR3 in DNA: TGTGCCAGCAGTTTATTCGCCGGGACTAGCGGGGGGTCCACAGATACGCAGTATTTT. This encodes CASSLFAGTSGGSTDTQYF.

Many counts were recorded for this clonotype. The V and J genes are TRBV5-1 and TRBJ2-1; 9 nucleotides agree with TRBD1. With 3 bases clipped from V and 8 bases from J, the junction kept 9 bases outside the gene matches. CDR3 length equals 15 residues. CDR1 is SGHRS, CDR2 YFSETQ, per germline. The CDR3 DNA is TGCGCCAGCAGCTCCCGGACCGGGACAGGGTATGAGCAGTTCTTC. Translation gives CASSSRTGTGYEQFF.

The gene calls are TRBV7-6 and TRBJ2-1, with D maybe TRBD1 (6 bases). CDR1 and CDR2 from the germline V gene are SGHVS and FNYEAQ. The CDR3 totals 14 residues. Trimming took off 5 bases at V and 10 bases at J, with 18 bases between the two ends. This CDR3 is CASSGSTGLGEQFF. CDR3 nucleotides: TGTGCCAGCAGCGGGAGTACAGGGTTGGGGGAGCAGTTCTTC. Full variable domain (rest looked up from reference TRBV7-6 and TRBJ2-1): GAGVSQSPRYKVTKRGQDVALRCDPISGHVSLYWYRQALGQGPEFLTYFNYEAQQDKSGLPNDRFSAERPEGSISTLTIQRTEQRDSAMYRCASSGSTGLGEQFFGPGTRLTVL.

The V and J genes are TRBV5-1 and TRBJ2-1; D might be TRBD2 (7 bases). V dropped 4 bases and J dropped 7 bases, with 18 bases sitting between them. Germline lookup yields CDR1 SGHRS and CDR2 YFSETQ. CDR3 size: 15 residues. Here the CDR3 DNA reads TGCGCCAGCAGCCCGGGCGGGGGCAGCGTAAATGAGCAGTTCTTC. Its protein product is CASSPGGGSVNEQFF.

The chain combines TRBV2 with TRBJ2-1; D call uncertain. The germline V gene has CDR1 SNHLY and CDR2 FYNNEI. V lost 6 bases, J lost 9 bases, and 9 bases lay in between. This CDR3 comprises 11 residues. CDR3 region: CASRLTGEQFF. CDR3 nucleotides: TGTGCCAGCAGGCTGACCGGTGAGCAGTTCTTC. Variable domain in full (rest from reference TRBV2 and TRBJ2-1): EPEVTQTPSHQVTQMGQEVILRCVPISNHLYFYWYRQILGQKVEFLVSFYNNEISEKSEIFDDQFSVERPDGSNFTLKIRSTKLEDSAMYFCASRLTGEQFFGPGTRLTVL.

In regard to this clonotype: One base away lies a much larger clone, so this may be a sequencing read error. This chain connects TRBV5-1 to TRBJ2-7, with 10 bases aligning to TRBD2. Germline V lookup: CDR1 SGHRS, CDR2 YFSETQ. This CDR3 contains 13 residues. CDR3 coding DNA: TGCGCCAGCAGCTTGGGACTAGCGGGCGAGCAGAACTTC. Its protein is CASSLGLAGEQNF. Combining the CDR3 with reference TRBV5-1 and TRBJ2-7 gives the whole variable domain KAGVTQTPRYLIKTRGQQVTLSCSPISGHRSVSWYQQTPGQGLQFLFEYFSETQRNKGNFPGRFSGRQFSNSRSEMNVSTLELGDSALYLCASSLGLAGEQNFGPGTRLTVT.

This clonotype was found a few times. The chain joins TRBV28 to TRBJ2-2; D is possibly TRBD2 (6 bases). Per the germline V gene, CDR1 is MDHEN and CDR2 is SYDVKM. Trimming took 7 bases from V and 2 from J, leaving 14 bases between them. There are 15 residues in the CDR3. The CDR3 spells CASTPGGRNTGELFF. DNA of the CDR3: TGTGCCAGCACTCCCGGGGGTAGAAACACCGGGGAGCTGTTTTTT.

In this sample, this clonotype turned up a few times. The rearrangement joins TRBV6-1 to TRBJ2-7, with TRBD1 matching over 7 bases. V dropped 5 bases and J dropped 0; count of bases not matched to a gene: 7. The germline V gene encodes CDR1 MNHNS and CDR2 SASEGT. This CDR3 is built from 15 residues. CDR3 protein: CASSPTGADSYEQYF. CDR3 DNA: TGTGCCAGCAGTCCCACAGGGGCGGACTCCTACGAGCAGTACTTC.

This chain connects TRBV7-9 to TRBJ1-4; no definite D call. Germline V gene lookup returns CDR1 SEHNR and CDR2 FQNEAQ (reference sequence). V was pared by 2 bases and J by 8 bases, with 15 bases between. The CDR3 runs 15 residues. The CDR3 DNA reads TGTGCCAGCAGCTTAAACCTGGATGATAACGAAAAACTGTTTTTT. It is translated as CASSLNLDDNEKLFF. Looking up the rest from reference TRBV7-9 and TRBJ1-4 gives the full variable domain: DTGVSQNPRHKITKRGQNVTFRCDPISEHNRLYWYRQTLGQGPEFLTYFQNEAQLEKSRLLSDRFSAERPKGSFSTLEIQRTEQGDSAMYLCASSLNLDDNEKLFFGSGTQLSVL.

This clonotype has ten or more counts. The J gene is TRBJ1-5, the V gene TRBV10-3; D call uncertain. The germline V and J ends were trimmed by 3 bases and 0 bases, with 6 bases remaining between them. Looked up from germline, CDR1 is ENHRY and CDR2 is SYGVKD. This CDR3 contains 14 residues. The CDR3 here is CAISESPSNQPQHF. CDR3 nucleotides: TGTGCCATCAGTGAATCCCCTAGCAATCAGCCCCAGCATTTT.

This clonotype was observed many times. This chain connects TRBV28 to TRBJ2-1, with D possibly being TRBD1 (6 bases). The V end lost 6 bases, the J end lost 2 bases, and 14 bases lay between the germline ends. Germline V gene lookup returns CDR1 MDHEN and CDR2 SYDVKM. This CDR3 spans 15 amino acids. CDR3 region: CASSPGAGPYNEQFF. The DNA of the CDR3 is TGTGCCAGCAGCCCAGGGGCTGGGCCCTACAATGAGCAGTTCTTC.

The rearrangement links TRBV12-3 or TRBV12-4 to TRBJ2-5; TRBD2 agrees at 7 bases. There are 13 residues in the CDR3. V shed 8 bases, J shed 6 bases, and the junction held 9 bases outside the gene matches. The CDR3 nucleotides read TGTGCCAGCCATGGCGTGGGGGGGAAGACCCAGTACTTC. Amino acids: CASHGVGGKTQYF.

This chain connects TRBV2 to TRBJ2-7, with D maybe TRBD1 (5 bases). The V gene's germline CDR1 is SNHLY and CDR2 FYNNEI. There are 12 residues in the CDR3. Trimming took off 4 bases at V and 4 bases at J, with 8 bases between the two ends. Here the CDR3 DNA reads TGTGCCAGCAGTGGGCAGGGATACGAGCAGTACTTC. Amino acids: CASSGQGYEQYF.

This clonotype has more than one count but fewer than ten. The J gene is TRBJ2-3, the V gene TRBV5-1; D possibly corresponds to TRBD2 (5 bases). Germline V gives CDR1 SGHRS, CDR2 YFSETQ. The CDR3 has 13 residues. Trimming removed 1 base from V and 5 bases from J, with 8 bases in between. The CDR3 DNA is TGCGCCAGCAGCTTGAGGAGCGGAGATACGCAGTATTTT. It translates to CASSLRSGDTQYF.

This clonotype was counted only a few times. The chain uses TRBV18 and TRBJ1-4; D is possibly TRBD1 (6 bases). In germline, CDR1 is KGHSH, CDR2 LQKENI. The CDR3 runs 14 residues. Trimming removed 3 bases at V and 8 bases at J, with 13 bases between. The DNA for the CDR3 is TGTGCCAGCTCACCGGGGGGCGCTTTGGAAAAACTGTTTTTT. Protein sequence: CASSPGGALEKLFF.

This clonotype came up many times. CDR3 DNA sequence: TGTGCCAGCAGCAAGATCGCAGGGGGCCACTATGGCTACACCTTC. Protein: CASSKIAGGHYGYTF. This sequence joins TRBV12-3 or TRBV12-4 and TRBJ1-2, with 8 bases that match TRBD1. The CDR3 consists of 15 residues. V shed 6 bases, J shed 3 bases, and the junction held 9 bases outside the gene matches.

The chain carries TRBV29-1 and TRBJ2-7; D is unresolved. The CDR3 spans 13 residues. Germline loops: CDR1 SQVTM, CDR2 ANQGSEA. The V end lost 6 bases, the J end lost 6 bases, and 18 bases lay between the germline ends. CDR3 sequence reads: CSVRGTLVGEQYF. CDR3 DNA: TGCAGCGTGAGAGGTACACTCGTGGGCGAGCAGTACTTC.

The genes are TRBV28 and TRBJ2-7; 7 nucleotides agree with TRBD1. CDR1 and CDR2 (germline): MDHEN, SYDVKM. The CDR3 runs 13 residues. V lost 5 bases and J lost 3; bases outside the gene matches: 4. The CDR3 sequence: CASSPGDSYEQYF. The DNA for the CDR3 is TGTGCCAGCAGTCCCGGGGACAGCTACGAGCAGTACTTC.

This clonotype came up a few times. The rearrangement joins TRBV28 to TRBJ2-1; D not certain. Germline CDR1 reads MDHEN; CDR2 reads SYDVKM. V lost 3 bases and J lost 5, with 5 bases in between. CDR3 length equals 12 residues. The CDR3 DNA follows: TGTGCCAGCAGTTTGCCCGACAATGAGCAGTTCTTC. It encodes CASSLPDNEQFF.

This clonotype appeared a few times. The chain combines TRBV28 with TRBJ2-7; D is undetermined. Deletions cut 6 bases from V and 3 bases from J, with 18 bases between. There are 15 residues in the CDR3. The germline gives CDR1 MDHEN, CDR2 SYDVKM. CDR3 bases: TGTGCCAGCAGCCCTACACCCGCGGTCCACTACGAGCAGTACTTC. Residues: CASSPTPAVHYEQYF.

The sample holds many counts of this clonotype. The chain links TRBV7-9 to TRBJ1-1; perhaps TRBD1 as D (6 bases). The V end was cut by 0 bases, the J end by 4 bases, with 12 bases between. Germline V CDR1 and CDR2: SEHNR, FQNEAQ (reference sequence). The CDR3 sequence is 15 residues long. CDR3 in amino acids: CASSLAQARGTEAFF. CDR3 nucleotides: TGTGCCAGCAGCTTAGCGCAGGCCAGGGGCACTGAAGCTTTCTTT.

This clonotype was observed a handful of times. The chain is built from TRBV27 and TRBJ2-2; D gene ambiguous. CDR3 length: 15 residues. V dropped 5 bases and J dropped 1 base, with 11 bases sitting between them. Germline CDR1 and CDR2: MNHEY and SMNVEV (reference sequence). CDR3 nucleotides: TGTGCCAGCAGTCCCCGGACGGTGAACACCGGGGAGCTGTTTTTT. Amino acids: CASSPRTVNTGELFF.

This clonotype was observed a few times. The V call is TRBV9, the J call TRBJ2-3; 8 bases align to TRBD2. The CDR3 runs to 16 residues. V lost 0 bases and J lost 2; bases outside the gene matches: 5. Germline CDR1 SGDLS, CDR2 YYNGEE. The CDR3 loop is CASSVGAGAYTDTQYF. The DNA for the CDR3 is TGTGCCAGCAGCGTAGGAGCGGGGGCCTACACAGATACGCAGTATTTT.

The genes are TRBV6-2 or TRBV6-3 and TRBJ1-6; D is undetermined. V was cut by 3 bases and J by 9 bases, with 24 bases left in between. Germline loops: CDR1 MNHEY, CDR2 SVGEGT. There are 18 residues in the CDR3. As DNA, the CDR3 is TGTGCCAGCAGTTATCGGGTCTCCGGGGTAAGGGAAGTTTCACCCCTCCACTTT. Its translation: CASSYRVSGVREVSPLHF.

This clonotype was found a few times. This chain joins TRBV6-6 and TRBJ2-7; 7 nucleotides agree with TRBD2. Germline CDR1 MNHNY, CDR2 SVGAGI (reference sequence). Trimming cost V 5 bases and J 1 base; bases outside gene matches: 5. This CDR3 is built from 14 residues. CDR3: CASSPTSASYEQYF. The CDR3 DNA reads as TGTGCCAGCAGTCCTACTAGCGCGTCCTACGAGCAGTACTTC.

This clonotype was seen a handful of times. The chain employs TRBV12-3 or TRBV12-4 and TRBJ1-3, with D perhaps TRBD1 (5 bases). Trimming pared 2 bases from V and 7 bases from J, leaving 9 bases between. The CDR3 sequence is 13 residues long. The CDR3 region has the DNA TGTGCCAGCAGTTTATGGGGGGAGAACACCATATATTTT. It codes for CASSLWGENTIYF.

The V call is TRBV12-3 or TRBV12-4, the J call TRBJ2-7; D is unresolved. This CDR3 has 11 amino acids. V was pared by 8 bases and J by 3 bases, with 8 bases between. Here the CDR3 reads CASGRYYEQYF. The CDR3 DNA reads as TGTGCCAGCGGCCGGTACTACGAGCAGTACTTC.

The rearrangement links TRBV27 to TRBJ2-5; D gene unclear. The V gene's germline CDR1 is MNHEY and CDR2 SMNVEV (reference sequence). The CDR3 extends over 11 amino acids. The V end was cut by 6 bases, the J end by 5 bases, with 7 bases between. The CDR3 loop is CASRVAETQYF. The CDR3 DNA follows: TGTGCCAGCAGGGTTGCTGAGACCCAGTACTTC.

This clonotype was observed a handful of times. This chain links TRBV5-1 with TRBJ1-1; D perhaps matches TRBD1 (6 bases). V was shortened by 4 bases and J by 0 bases, with 10 bases between the two germline ends. Germline CDR1 SGHRS, CDR2 YFSETQ. The CDR3 has 14 residues. DNA of the CDR3: TGCGCCAGCAGCGTGGGACACTTGAACACTGAAGCTTTCTTT. It translates to CASSVGHLNTEAFF.

This clonotype occurred a few times. The junction departs from germline at one end; a sequencing error may be responsible. This chain uses TRBV2 with TRBJ1-5, with 7 bases aligning to TRBD1. Germline V gives CDR1 SNHLY, CDR2 FYNNEI. This CDR3 is built from 17 residues. Written as DNA, the CDR3 is TGTGCCAGCAGGGCCGGGACAGCGAATCCTAGCAAACAGCCCCAGCATTTT. This codes for CASRAGTANPSKQPQHF.

There are a few counts of this clonotype. The chain combines TRBV5-1 with TRBJ2-1; TRBD1 matches at 11 bases. CDR3 length: 18 residues. Germline V lookup: CDR1 SGHRS, CDR2 YFSETQ. V trimming: 2 bases; J trimming: 2 bases; junction bases outside the gene matches: 9. CDR3 loop: CASSFWTGGAATYNEQFF. As DNA, the CDR3 is TGCGCCAGCAGCTTCTGGACAGGGGGCGCGGCTACCTACAATGAGCAGTTCTTC.